The 20 T cell receptor beta chains below come from one sample, sequenced in a study of shared clonotypes between healthy human individuals (dated by TCRdb to about 2020). The library was generated by the immunoSEQ multiplex PCR assay. Here the immuneACCESS table is served through TCRdb, limited to in-frame sequences with V and J called. Missing clones are a known gap in these copies; in checked studies unresolved V genes cover under half, and the rest lacks a known reason. The sample table records about 690,000 clones; about 90% of these occur just once. In total, the top ten clones hold 30% to 40% of the sample. The sequencing input was memory CD8+ T cells from PBMCs. The sample's cell subset or site label, decoded: CD45RO+ cells pooled with CCR7-negative TemRA cells. The source of these receptors is a man younger than 30 in good health. Some clones in this sample may be carry-over from other donors' samples.

About this clone: Other nucleotide sequences from this sample produce the same CDR3. The chain joins TRBV7-9 to TRBJ2-1; D perhaps matches TRBD2 (5 bases). Trimming cost V 1 base and J 4 bases, with 11 bases left between them. This CDR3 spans 15 amino acids. Per germline, CDR1 SEHNR and CDR2 FQNEAQ (reference sequence). CDR3 nucleotides: TGTGCCAGCAGCTTAGGTGGGAGCCCTTACAATGAGCAGTTCTTC. Translating it yields CASSLGGSPYNEQFF.

This rearrangement joins TRBV5-6 to TRBJ2-1, with 12 bases matching TRBD2. The junction had 10 bases not matched to a gene; V was cut back by 2 bases and J by 4 bases. Germline CDR1 and CDR2: SGHDT and YYEEEE. CDR3 length equals 18 residues. CDR3 DNA: TGTGCCAGCAGCTTTTCCAGACTAGCGGGAGTGTCGTACAATGAGCAGTTCTTC. Residues: CASSFSRLAGVSYNEQFF.

The chain couples TRBV7-9 to TRBJ1-4; unclear D gene. Trimming shortened V by 2 bases and J by 9 bases, and 19 bases separated the two germline ends. Looked up from germline, CDR1 is SEHNR and CDR2 is FQNEAQ (reference sequence). CDR3 size: 16 residues. In DNA form, the CDR3 reads TGTGCCAGCAGCTTAAGATTGGGCAGCGAAGAAAAAAAACTGTTTTTT. Encoded protein: CASSLRLGSEEKKLFF.

This sequence joins TRBV28 and TRBJ1-2; no reliable D call. The germline CDR1 and CDR2 sequences are MDHEN and SYDVKM. The CDR3 runs to 15 residues. V was cut by 5 bases and J by 4 bases, with 17 bases left in between. The CDR3 DNA reads as TGTGCCAGCAGTCCCTCGGTGGGCCTCTTCTATGGCTACACCTTC. Translating gives CASSPSVGLFYGYTF.

The genes are TRBV27 and TRBJ2-1, with 9 bases identical to TRBD2. CDR1 and CDR2 from the germline V gene are MNHEY and SMNVEV (reference sequence). Unmatched junction bases numbered 5, after V lost 5 bases and J lost 0 bases. The CDR3 spans 16 residues. Here the CDR3 reads CASSQISGSSYNEQFF. CDR3 nucleotides: TGTGCCAGCAGTCAGATTAGCGGGAGCTCCTACAATGAGCAGTTCTTC.

The chain uses TRBV5-6 and TRBJ1-3, with unresolved D. Trimming cost V 3 bases and J 0 bases, with 13 bases left between them. Germline V gene data show CDR1 as SGHDT and CDR2 as YYEEEE. The CDR3 spans 16 residues. The CDR3 here is CASSWSGYNSGNTIYF. In DNA form, the CDR3 reads TGTGCCAGCAGCTGGTCGGGCTACAACTCTGGAAACACCATATATTTT.

The V gene is TRBV11-1, the J gene TRBJ1-1; D remains unclear. V was pared by 2 bases and J by 2 bases, with 15 bases between. Germline-derived CDR1 and CDR2 are SGHAT and FQDESV (reference sequence). The length of the CDR3 is 16 residues. Written as DNA, the CDR3 is TGTGCCAGCAGCTTACCCCGGACGGAAGGCAACACTGAAGCTTTCTTT. Translating it yields CASSLPRTEGNTEAFF.

This clone was observed a single time. The chain combines TRBV6-4 with TRBJ2-1; the D gene is possibly TRBD1 (6 bases). The CDR3 is 14 amino acids. Germline CDR1 MRHNA, CDR2 SNTAGT. Between the trimmed V and J ends, which lost 5 bases and 0 bases, there was a span of 8 bases. CDR3 DNA: TGTGCCAGCAGTTTGGACAGCTCCTACAATGAGCAGTTCTTC. It specifies CASSLDSSYNEQFF.

The rearrangement joins TRBV7-2 to TRBJ2-7; no reliable D call. V lost 5 bases and J lost 1, with 9 bases in between. CDR1 and CDR2 (germline): SGHTA, FQGNSA. CDR3 length: 13 amino acids. As DNA, the CDR3 is TGTGCCAGCAGCCTGAGTTCTTCCTACGAGCAGTACTTC. Translation: CASSLSSSYEQYF.

The V call is TRBV7-7, the J call TRBJ2-2; possible D gene TRBD2, 5 bases. This CDR3 region has 15 residues. The germline V and J ends were trimmed by 2 bases and 3 bases, with 10 bases remaining between them. Germline CDR1 and CDR2: SSHAT and FNYEAQ (reference sequence). The CDR3 DNA reads as TGTGCCAGCAGCTTAAGTGGGAGCCACACCGGGGAGCTGTTTTTT. Encoded protein: CASSLSGSHTGELFF.

This chain joins TRBV28 and TRBJ1-2; perhaps TRBD1 as D (6 bases). The CDR3 is 13 amino acids. The germline CDR1 and CDR2 sequences are MDHEN and SYDVKM. V gave up 3 bases and J gave up 3 bases, with 8 bases separating them. The CDR3 DNA follows: TGTGCCAGCAGTTTCTCAGGGGACTATGGCTACACCTTC. Protein product: CASSFSGDYGYTF.

This clone was seen just once. The chain has TRBV13 and TRBJ2-1; D is ambiguous. The CDR3 contains 17 residues. Between the trimmed V and J ends, which lost 5 bases and 0 bases, there was a span of 17 bases. Germline V gene sequence: CDR1 PRHDT, CDR2 FYEKMQ (reference sequence). In DNA, the CDR3 is TGTGCCAGCAGCCCGCGGCCGGGTTGGAGCTCCTACAATGAGCAGTTCTTC. Its protein product is CASSPRPGWSSYNEQFF.

The chain combines TRBV7-8 with TRBJ2-5; D ambiguous. V shed 1 base and J shed 1 base, with 10 bases lying between them. This CDR3 has 15 residues. CDR1 and CDR2 (germline): SGHVS, FQNEAQ. The CDR3 DNA sequence: TGTGCCAGCAGCTTAGGGATCAGGTCCCAAGAGACCCAGTACTTC. Translation: CASSLGIRSQETQYF.

This chain uses TRBV7-9 with TRBJ1-2, with 8 bases lining up with TRBD1. There are 13 residues in the CDR3. The trim removed 3 bases at V and 4 bases at J, leaving 1 base unmatched. Per germline, CDR1 SEHNR and CDR2 FQNEAQ (reference sequence). The DNA for the CDR3 is TGTGCCAGCAGCTTCGGGACAGGCTATGGCTACACCTTC. Its protein is CASSFGTGYGYTF.

This clone was recorded a few times. The chain employs TRBV5-4 and TRBJ1-2; D call uncertain. The V and J ends lost 6 bases and 7 bases respectively, with 13 bases between them. The CDR3 sequence is 12 residues long. Germline CDR1 SGHNT, CDR2 YYREEE (reference sequence). The CDR3 DNA reads as TGTGCCAGCATCGGTGGTTCAGGTGGCTACACCTTC. Its protein is CASIGGSGGYTF.

The chain has TRBV29-1 and TRBJ1-2; D remains ambiguous. The V and J ends lost 7 bases and 9 bases respectively, with 18 bases between them. CDR1 and CDR2 from the germline V gene are SQVTM and ANQGSEA. The CDR3 has 12 residues. CDR3 protein: CSAQDLKASYTF. For the CDR3, the DNA is TGCAGCGCCCAGGACCTGAAGGCCAGCTACACCTTC.

This chain uses TRBV5-1 with TRBJ2-2; no clear D gene. The germline V gene has CDR1 SGHRS and CDR2 YFSETQ. V lost 1 base and J lost 6, with 1 base in between. The CDR3 loop spans 11 amino acids. In DNA form, the CDR3 reads TGCGCCAGCAGCTTGCCCGGGGAGCTGTTTTTT. Translating it yields CASSLPGELFF.

The gene calls are TRBV11-2 and TRBJ2-3, with D maybe TRBD2 (5 bases). Trimming left V 5 bases short and J 0 bases short, with 15 bases between. In germline, CDR1 is SGHAT, CDR2 FQNNGV. This CDR3 is 16 amino acids long. CDR3 DNA sequence: TGTGCCAGCAGCCACCGTAGGAGGCCTAGCACAGATACGCAGTATTTT. It translates to CASSHRRRPSTDTQYF.

This clone was found once. The chain combines TRBV28 with TRBJ2-5; TRBD1 matches 8 bases. CDR1 is MDHEN and CDR2 is SYDVKM in the germline V gene. V lost 3 bases, J lost 5 bases, and 14 bases stayed unmatched. The CDR3 extends over 17 amino acids. CDR3 sequence reads: CASSLIPDRASRETQYF. The CDR3 DNA reads as TGTGCCAGCAGTTTGATTCCGGACAGGGCCTCCAGGGAGACCCAGTACTTC.

The V gene is TRBV29-1, the J gene TRBJ1-1, with unresolved D. Germline lookup yields CDR1 SQVTM and CDR2 ANQGSEA. V was cut by 7 bases and J by 7 bases, with 22 bases left in between. The CDR3 spans 14 residues. CDR3 protein: CSACLFAPRGEAFF. Written as DNA, the CDR3 is TGCAGCGCTTGTCTTTTTGCTCCACGAGGTGAAGCTTTCTTT. Full variable domain (missing parts from reference TRBV29-1 and TRBJ1-1): SAVISQKPSRDICQRGTSLTIQCQVDSQVTMMFWYRQQPGQSLTLIATANQGSEATYESGFVIDKFPISRPNLTFSTLTVSNMSPEDSSIYLCSACLFAPRGEAFFGQGTRLTVV.